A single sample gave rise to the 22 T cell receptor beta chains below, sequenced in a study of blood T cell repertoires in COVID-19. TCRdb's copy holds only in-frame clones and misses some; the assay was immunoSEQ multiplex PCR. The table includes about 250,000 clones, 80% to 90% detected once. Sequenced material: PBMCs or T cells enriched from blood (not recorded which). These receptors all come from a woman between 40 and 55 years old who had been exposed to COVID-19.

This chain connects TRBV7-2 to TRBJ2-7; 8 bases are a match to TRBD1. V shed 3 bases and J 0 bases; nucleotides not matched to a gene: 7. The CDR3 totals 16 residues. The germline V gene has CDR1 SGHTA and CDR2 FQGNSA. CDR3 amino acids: CASSLSTGTGSYEQYF. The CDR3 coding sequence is TGTGCCAGCAGCTTGAGCACCGGGACAGGCTCCTACGAGCAGTACTTC.

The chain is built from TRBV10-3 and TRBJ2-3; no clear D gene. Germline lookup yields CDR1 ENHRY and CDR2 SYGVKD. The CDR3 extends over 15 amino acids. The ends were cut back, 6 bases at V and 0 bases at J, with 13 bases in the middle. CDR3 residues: CAISPVATSTDTQYF. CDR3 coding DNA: TGTGCCATCAGCCCAGTAGCCACTAGCACAGATACGCAGTATTTT.

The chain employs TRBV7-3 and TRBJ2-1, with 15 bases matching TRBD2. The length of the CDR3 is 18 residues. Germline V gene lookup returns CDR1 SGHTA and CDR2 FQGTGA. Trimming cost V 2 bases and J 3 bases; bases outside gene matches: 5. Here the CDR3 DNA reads TGTGCCAGCAGCTTACGGGGACTAGCGGGGGGCAGCTACAATGAGCAGTTCTTC. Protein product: CASSLRGLAGGSYNEQFF.

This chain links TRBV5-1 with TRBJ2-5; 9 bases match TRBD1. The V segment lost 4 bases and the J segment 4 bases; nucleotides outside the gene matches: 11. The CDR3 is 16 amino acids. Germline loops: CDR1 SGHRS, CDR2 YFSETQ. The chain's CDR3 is CASSLEGQGNRETQYF. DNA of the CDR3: TGCGCCAGCAGCCTGGAAGGACAGGGGAATCGAGAGACCCAGTACTTC.

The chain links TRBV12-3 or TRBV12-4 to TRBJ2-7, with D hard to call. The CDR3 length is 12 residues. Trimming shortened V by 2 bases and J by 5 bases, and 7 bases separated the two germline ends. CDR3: CASSLTADEQYV. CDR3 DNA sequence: TGTGCCAGCAGTTTAACAGCAGACGAGCAGTACGTC.

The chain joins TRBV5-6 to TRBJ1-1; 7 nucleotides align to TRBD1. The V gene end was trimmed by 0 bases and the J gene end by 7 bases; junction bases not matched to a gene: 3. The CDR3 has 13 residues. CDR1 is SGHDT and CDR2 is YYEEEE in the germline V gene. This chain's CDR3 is CASSLAGTVEAFF. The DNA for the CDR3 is TGTGCCAGCAGCTTGGCAGGGACAGTTGAAGCTTTCTTT.

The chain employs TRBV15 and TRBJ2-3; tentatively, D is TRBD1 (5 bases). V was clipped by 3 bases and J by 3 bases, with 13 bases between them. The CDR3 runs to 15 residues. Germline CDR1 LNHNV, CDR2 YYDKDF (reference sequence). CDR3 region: CATSRDTPRTDTQYF. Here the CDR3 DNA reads TGTGCCACCAGCAGGGACACCCCTCGGACAGATACGCAGTATTTT.

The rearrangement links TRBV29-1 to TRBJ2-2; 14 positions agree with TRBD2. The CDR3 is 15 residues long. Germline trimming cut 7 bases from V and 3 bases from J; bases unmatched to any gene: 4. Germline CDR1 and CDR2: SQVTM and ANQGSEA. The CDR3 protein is CSARLAGGYTGELFF. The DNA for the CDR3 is TGCAGCGCTAGACTAGCGGGAGGGTACACCGGGGAGCTGTTTTTT.

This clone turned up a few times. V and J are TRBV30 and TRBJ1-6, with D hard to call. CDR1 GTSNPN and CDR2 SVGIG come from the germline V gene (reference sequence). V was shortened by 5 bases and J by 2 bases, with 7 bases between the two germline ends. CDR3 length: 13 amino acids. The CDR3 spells CAWGRPYNSPLHF. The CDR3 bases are TGTGCCTGGGGCCGTCCCTATAATTCACCCCTCCACTTT.

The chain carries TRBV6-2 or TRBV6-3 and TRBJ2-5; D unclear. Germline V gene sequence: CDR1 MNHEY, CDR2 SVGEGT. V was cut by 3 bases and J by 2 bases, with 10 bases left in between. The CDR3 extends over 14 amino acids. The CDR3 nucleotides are TGTGCCAGCAGTTATTTGGCGCGGCAAGAGACCCAGTACTTC. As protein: CASSYLARQETQYF.

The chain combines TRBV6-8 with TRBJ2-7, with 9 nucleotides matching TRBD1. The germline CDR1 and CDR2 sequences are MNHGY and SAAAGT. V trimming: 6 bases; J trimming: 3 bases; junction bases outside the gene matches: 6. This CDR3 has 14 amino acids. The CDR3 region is CASRQDRGVYEQYV. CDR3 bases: TGTGCCAGCAGGCAGGACAGGGGAGTCTACGAGCAGTACGTC.

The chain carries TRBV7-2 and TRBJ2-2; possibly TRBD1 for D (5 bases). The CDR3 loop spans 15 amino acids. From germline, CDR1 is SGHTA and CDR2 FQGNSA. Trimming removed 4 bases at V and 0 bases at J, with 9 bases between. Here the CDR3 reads CASSYQGSNTGELFF. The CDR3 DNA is TGTGCCAGCAGCTATCAGGGCTCGAACACCGGGGAGCTGTTTTTT.

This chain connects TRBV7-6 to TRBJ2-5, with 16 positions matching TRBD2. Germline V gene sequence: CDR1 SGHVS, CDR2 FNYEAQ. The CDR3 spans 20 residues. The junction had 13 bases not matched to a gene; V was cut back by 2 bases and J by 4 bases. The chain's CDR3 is CASSLIGTSGGASKRETQYF. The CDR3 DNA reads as TGTGCCAGCAGCTTAATCGGGACTAGCGGGGGGGCCTCAAAGAGAGAGACCCAGTACTTC.

CDR3: CASSWWDRGSNQPQHF. The CDR3, as DNA: TGTGCCAGCAGTTGGTGGGACAGGGGTAGCAATCAGCCCCAGCATTTT. The gene calls are TRBV6-5 and TRBJ1-5; 10 bases are a match to TRBD1. Trimming at V came to 4 bases and at J to 0 bases, leaving 3 bases not matched to a gene. The CDR3 has 16 residues. CDR1 and CDR2 (germline): MNHEY, SVGAGI.

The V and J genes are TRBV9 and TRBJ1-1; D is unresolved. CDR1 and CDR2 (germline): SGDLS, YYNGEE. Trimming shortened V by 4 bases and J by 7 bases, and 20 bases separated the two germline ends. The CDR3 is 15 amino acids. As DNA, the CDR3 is TGTGCCAGCAGCACAGCCGGGATTGGGCGGGATGAAGCTTTCTTT. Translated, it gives CASSTAGIGRDEAFF.

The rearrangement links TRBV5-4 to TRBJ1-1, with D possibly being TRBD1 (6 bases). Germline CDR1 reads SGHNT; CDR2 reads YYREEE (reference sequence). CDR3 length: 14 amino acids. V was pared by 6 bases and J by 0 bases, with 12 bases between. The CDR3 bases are TGTGCCAGCACCCTGGACAGTATGAACACTGAAGCTTTCTTT. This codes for CASTLDSMNTEAFF.

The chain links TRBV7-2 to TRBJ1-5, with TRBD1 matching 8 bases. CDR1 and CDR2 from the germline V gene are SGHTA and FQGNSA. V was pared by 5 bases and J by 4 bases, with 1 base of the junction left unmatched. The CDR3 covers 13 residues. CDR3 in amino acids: CASSRQGNQPQHF. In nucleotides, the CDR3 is TGTGCCAGCAGCAGACAGGGGAATCAGCCCCAGCATTTT. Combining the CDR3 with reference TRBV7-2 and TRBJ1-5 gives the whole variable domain GAGVSQSPSNKVTEKGKDVELRCDPISGHTALYWYRQSLGQGLEFLIYFQGNSAPDKSGLPSDRFSAERTGGSVSTLTIQRTQQEDSAVYLCASSRQGNQPQHFGDGTRLSIL.

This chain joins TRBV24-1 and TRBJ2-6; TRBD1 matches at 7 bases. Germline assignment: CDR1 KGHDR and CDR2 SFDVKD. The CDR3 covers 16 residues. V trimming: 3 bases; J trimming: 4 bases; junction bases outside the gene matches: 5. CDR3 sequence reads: CATSDRTGSGANVLTF. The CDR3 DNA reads TGTGCCACCAGTGATCGGACAGGTTCGGGGGCCAACGTCCTGACTTTC.

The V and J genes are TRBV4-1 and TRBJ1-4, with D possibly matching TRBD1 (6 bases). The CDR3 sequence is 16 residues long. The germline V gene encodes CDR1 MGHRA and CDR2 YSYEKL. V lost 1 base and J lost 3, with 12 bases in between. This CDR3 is CASSQAQGSSNEKLFF. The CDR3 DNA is TGCGCCAGCAGCCAAGCACAGGGATCGTCTAATGAAAAACTGTTTTTT.

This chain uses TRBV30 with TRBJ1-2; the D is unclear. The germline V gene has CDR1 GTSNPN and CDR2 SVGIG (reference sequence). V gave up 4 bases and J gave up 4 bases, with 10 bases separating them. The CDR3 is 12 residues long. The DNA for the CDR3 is TGTGCCTGGAATCGGGGAGGCTATGGCTACACCTTC. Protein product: CAWNRGGYGYTF.

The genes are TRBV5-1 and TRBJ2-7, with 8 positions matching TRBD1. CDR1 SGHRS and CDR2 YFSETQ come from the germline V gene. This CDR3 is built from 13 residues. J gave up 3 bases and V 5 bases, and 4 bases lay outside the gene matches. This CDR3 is CASRADRDYEQYF. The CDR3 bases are TGCGCCAGCAGAGCGGACAGGGACTACGAGCAGTACTTC.

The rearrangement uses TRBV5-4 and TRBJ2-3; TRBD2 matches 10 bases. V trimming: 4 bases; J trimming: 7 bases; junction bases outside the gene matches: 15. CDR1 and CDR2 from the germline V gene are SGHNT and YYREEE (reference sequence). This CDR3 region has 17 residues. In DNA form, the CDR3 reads TGTGCCAGCAGCCCCTCAGGAGGTCAGCGGGGGGGAAATACGCAGTATTTT. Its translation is CASSPSGGQRGGNTQYF.